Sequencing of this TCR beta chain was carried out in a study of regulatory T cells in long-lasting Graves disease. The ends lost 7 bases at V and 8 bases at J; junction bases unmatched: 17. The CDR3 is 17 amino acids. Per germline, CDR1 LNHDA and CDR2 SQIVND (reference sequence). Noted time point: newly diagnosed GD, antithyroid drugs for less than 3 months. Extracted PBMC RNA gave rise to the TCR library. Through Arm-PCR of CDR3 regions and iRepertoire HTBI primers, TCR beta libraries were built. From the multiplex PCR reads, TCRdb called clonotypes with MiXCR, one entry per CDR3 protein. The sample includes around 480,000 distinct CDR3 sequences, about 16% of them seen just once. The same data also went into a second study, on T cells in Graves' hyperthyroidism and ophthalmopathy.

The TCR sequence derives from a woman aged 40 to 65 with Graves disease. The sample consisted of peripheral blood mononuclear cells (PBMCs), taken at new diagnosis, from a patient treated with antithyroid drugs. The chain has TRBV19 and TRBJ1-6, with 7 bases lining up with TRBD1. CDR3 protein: CASKSQSTPTGHSPLHF. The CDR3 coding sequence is TGTGCCAGTAAATCTCAATCGACTCCGACAGGGCATTCACCCCTCCACTTT.